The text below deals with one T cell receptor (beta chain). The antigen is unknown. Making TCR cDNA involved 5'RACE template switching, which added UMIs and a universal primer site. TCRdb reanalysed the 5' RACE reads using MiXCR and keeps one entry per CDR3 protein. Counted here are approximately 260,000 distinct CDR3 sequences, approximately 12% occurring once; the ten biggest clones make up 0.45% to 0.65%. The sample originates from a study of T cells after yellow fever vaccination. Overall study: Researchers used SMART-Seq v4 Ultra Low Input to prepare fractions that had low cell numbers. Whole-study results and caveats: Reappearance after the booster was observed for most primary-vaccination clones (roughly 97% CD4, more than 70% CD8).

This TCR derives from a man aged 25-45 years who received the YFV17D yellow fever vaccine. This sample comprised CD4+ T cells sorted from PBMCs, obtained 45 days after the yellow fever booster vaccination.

Here the CDR3 DNA reads TGCGCCAGCAGTTACAGGGATAGCGCAGATACGCAGTATTTT. As protein: CASSYRDSADTQYF. The rearrangement links TRBV5-1 to TRBJ2-3; a weak D match, TRBD1 (6 bases). The CDR3 spans 14 residues. The germline V gene has CDR1 SGHRS and CDR2 YFSETQ. Trimming removed 5 bases from V and 4 bases from J, with 14 bases in between.